The T cell receptor (beta chain) under discussion was sequenced for a study of blood T cell repertoires in COVID-19. On the study more broadly: Specimens from acute and convalescent COVID-19 originated in the United States, Italy and Spain.

The method was immunoSEQ multiplex PCR; TCRdb's version includes in-frame clones alone and lacks a portion of them. Among some 170,000 clones listed, 70% to 80% were seen once. The CDR3 runs 14 residues. Trimming shortened V by 0 bases and J by 8 bases, and 14 bases separated the two germline ends. Per the germline V gene, CDR1 is SGDLS and CDR2 is YYNGEE. This TCR was recovered from a woman aged 50 to 60 who had recovered from COVID-19. The chain recombines TRBV9 with TRBJ1-2; D not resolved. Sequencing was carried out using PBMCs or T cells enriched from blood (not recorded which). The DNA for the CDR3 is TGTGCCAGCAGCGTAGATATGGTGGCCGGGGGCTACACCTTC. As protein: CASSVDMVAGGYTF.